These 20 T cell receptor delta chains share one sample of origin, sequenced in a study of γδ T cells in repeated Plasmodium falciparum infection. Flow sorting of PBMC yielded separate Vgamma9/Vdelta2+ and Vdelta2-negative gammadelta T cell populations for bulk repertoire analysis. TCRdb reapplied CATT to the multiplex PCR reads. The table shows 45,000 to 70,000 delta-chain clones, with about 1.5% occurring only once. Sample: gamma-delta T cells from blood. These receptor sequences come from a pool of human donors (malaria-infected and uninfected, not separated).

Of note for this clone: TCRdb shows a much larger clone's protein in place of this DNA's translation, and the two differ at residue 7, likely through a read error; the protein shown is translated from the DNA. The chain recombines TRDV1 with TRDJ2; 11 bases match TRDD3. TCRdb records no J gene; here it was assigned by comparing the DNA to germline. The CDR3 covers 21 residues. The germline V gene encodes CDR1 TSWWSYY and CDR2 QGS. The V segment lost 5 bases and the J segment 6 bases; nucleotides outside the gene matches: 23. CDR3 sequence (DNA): TGTGCTCTTGGGTTTTCCTGCCTGCAAGACCTGGGGGATACTCGGGCAGCACAACTCTTCTTT. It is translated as CALGFSCLQDLGDTRAAQLFF.

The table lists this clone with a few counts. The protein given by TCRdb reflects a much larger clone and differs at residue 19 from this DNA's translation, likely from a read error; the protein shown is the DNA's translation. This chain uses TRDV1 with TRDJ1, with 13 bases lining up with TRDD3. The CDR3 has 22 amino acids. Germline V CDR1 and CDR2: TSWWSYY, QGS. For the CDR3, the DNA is TGTGCTCTTGGGGAAAGACTCGTCCCTCGGGTTACTGGGGGATACGCGTCCGATAACCTCATCTTT. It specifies CALGERLVPRVTGGYASDNLIF.

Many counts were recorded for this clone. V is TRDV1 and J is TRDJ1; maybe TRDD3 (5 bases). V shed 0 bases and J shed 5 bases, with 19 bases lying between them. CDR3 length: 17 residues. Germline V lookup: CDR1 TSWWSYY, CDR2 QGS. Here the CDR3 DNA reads TGTGCTCTTGGGGAACTCTATTCGTGGGGAATGAATGATAAACTCATCTTT. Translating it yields CALGELYSWGMNDKLIF.

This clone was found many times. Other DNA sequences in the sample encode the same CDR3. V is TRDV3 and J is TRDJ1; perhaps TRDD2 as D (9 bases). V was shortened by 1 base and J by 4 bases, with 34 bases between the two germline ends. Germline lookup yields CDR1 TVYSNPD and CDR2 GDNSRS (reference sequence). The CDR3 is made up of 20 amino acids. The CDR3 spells CAFKRPSYLSGGLSSDKLIF. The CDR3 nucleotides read TGTGCCTTTAAGAGGCCTTCCTACCTATCTGGGGGACTTTCGAGCGATAAACTCATCTTT. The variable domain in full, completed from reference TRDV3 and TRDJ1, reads CDKVTQSSPDQTVASGSEVVLLCTYDTVYSNPDLFWYRIRPDYSFQFVFYGDNSRSEGADFTQGRFSVKHILTQKAFHLVISPVRTEDSATYYCAFKRPSYLSGGLSSDKLIFGKGTRVTVEP.

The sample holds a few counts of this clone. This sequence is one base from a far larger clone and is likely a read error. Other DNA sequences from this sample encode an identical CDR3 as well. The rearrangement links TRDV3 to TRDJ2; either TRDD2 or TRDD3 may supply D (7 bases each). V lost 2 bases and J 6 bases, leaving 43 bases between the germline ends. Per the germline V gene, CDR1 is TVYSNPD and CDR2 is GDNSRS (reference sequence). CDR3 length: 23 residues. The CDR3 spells CAFRLINLRGIGHSFLLAAQLFF. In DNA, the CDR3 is TGTGCCTTTCGACTAATCAATTTGAGGGGGATTGGCCACTCCTTCCTCCTGGCAGCACAACTCTTCTTT.

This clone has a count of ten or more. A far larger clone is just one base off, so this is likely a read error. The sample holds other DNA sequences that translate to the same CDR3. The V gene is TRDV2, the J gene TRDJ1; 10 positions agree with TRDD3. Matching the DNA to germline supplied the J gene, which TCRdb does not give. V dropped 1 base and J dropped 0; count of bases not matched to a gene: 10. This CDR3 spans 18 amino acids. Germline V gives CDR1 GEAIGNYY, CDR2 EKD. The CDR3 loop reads CACDTRQYWGIYTDKLIF. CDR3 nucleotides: TGTGCCTGTGACACACGACAGTACTGGGGGATTTACACCGATAAACTCATCTTT.

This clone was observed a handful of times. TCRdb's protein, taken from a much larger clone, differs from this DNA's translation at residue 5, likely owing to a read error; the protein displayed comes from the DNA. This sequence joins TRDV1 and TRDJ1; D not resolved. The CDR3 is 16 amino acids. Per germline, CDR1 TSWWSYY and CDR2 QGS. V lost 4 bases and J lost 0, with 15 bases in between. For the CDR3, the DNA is TGTGCTCTTGGGGGCTATCTTGCCTCTCACACCGATAAACTCATCTTT. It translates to CALGGYLASHTDKLIF.

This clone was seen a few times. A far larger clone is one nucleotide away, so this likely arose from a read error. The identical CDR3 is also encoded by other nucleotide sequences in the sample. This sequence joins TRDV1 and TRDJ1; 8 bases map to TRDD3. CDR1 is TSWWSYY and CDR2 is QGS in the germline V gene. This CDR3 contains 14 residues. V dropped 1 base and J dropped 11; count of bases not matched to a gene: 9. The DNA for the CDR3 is TGTGCTCTTGGGGAACACTTGGGGGATTCGGTGCTCATCTTT. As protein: CALGEHLGDSVLIF.

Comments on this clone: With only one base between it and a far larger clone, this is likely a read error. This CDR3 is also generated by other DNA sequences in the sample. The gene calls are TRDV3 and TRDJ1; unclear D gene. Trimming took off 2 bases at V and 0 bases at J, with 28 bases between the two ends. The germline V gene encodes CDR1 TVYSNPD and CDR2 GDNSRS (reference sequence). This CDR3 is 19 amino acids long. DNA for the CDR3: TGTGCCTTTCAAGCTCATCCCACGTGCCCGTCCTTATACACCGATAAACTCATCTTT. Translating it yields CAFQAHPTCPSLYTDKLIF.

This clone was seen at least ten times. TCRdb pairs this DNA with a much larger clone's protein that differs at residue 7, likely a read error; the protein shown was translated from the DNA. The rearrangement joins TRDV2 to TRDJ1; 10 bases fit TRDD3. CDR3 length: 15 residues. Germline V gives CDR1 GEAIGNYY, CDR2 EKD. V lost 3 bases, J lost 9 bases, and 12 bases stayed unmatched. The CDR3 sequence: CACDDLPGDTTELIF. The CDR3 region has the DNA TGTGCCTGTGACGACCTTCCGGGGGATACGACGGAACTCATCTTT.

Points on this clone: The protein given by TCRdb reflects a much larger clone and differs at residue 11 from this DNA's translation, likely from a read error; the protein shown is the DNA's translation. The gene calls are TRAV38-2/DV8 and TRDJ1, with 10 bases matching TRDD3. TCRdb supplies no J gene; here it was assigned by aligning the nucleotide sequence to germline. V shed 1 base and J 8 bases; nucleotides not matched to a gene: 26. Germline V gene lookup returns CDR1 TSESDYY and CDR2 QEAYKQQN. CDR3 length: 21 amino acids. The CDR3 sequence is CAYRSFSDPGGKWGIHPKLIF. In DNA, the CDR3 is TGTGCTTATAGGAGCTTCTCCGATCCTGGGGGGAAGTGGGGGATACACCCAAAACTCATCTTT.

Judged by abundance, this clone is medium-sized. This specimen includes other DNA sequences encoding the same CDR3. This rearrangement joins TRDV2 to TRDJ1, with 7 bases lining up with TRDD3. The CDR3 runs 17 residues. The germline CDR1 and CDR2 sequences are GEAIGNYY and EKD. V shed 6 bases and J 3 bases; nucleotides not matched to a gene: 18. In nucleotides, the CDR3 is TGTGCCTGTCGCCACCGGCGGGGTCTGGGGGGCCCCGATAAACTCATCTTT. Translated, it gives CACRHRRGLGGPDKLIF.

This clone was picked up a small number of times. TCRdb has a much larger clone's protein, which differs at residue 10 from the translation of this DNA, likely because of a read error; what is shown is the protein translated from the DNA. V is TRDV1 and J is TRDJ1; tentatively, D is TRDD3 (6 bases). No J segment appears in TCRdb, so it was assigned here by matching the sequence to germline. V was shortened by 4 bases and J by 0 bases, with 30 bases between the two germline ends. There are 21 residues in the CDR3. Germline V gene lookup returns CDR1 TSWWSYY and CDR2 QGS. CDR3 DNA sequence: TGTGCTCTTGGGGGGCCTACGGGTACTAGGGGATCACTCTCTTACACCGATAAACTCATCTTT. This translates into CALGGPTGTRGSLSYTDKLIF.

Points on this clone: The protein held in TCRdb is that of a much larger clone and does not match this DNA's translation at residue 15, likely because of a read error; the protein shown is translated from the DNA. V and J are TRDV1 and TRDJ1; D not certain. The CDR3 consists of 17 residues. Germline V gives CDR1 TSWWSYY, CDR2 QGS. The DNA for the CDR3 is TGTGCTCTTGGGGAACGGTATCCGGGGTATGTTTCCGATAAACCCATCTTT. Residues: CALGERYPGYVSDKPIF.

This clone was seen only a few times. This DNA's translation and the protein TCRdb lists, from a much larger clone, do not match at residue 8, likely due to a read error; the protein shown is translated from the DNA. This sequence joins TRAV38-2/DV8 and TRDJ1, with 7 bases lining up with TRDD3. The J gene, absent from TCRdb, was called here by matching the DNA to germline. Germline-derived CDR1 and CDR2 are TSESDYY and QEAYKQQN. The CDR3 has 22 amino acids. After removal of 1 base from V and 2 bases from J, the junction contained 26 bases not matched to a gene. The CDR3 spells CAYRSRIPYPYWGLKWTDKLIF. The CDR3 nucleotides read TGTGCTTATAGGAGCCGAATTCCCTACCCGTACTGGGGCCTTAAATGGACCGATAAACTCATCTTT.

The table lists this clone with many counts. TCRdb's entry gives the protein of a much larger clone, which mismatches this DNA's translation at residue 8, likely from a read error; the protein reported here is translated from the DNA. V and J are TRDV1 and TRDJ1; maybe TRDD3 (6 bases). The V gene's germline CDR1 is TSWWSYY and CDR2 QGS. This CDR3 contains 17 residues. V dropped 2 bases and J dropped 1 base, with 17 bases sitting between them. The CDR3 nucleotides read TGTGCTCTTGGGGAAACGTCCTGCTGGGGATCCACCGATAAACTCATCTTT. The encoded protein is CALGETSCWGSTDKLIF.

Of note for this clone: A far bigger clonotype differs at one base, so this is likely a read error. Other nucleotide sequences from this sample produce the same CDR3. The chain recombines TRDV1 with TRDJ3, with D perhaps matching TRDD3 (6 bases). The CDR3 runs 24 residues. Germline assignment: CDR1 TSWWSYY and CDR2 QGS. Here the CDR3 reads CALGESFPARVPGIGPWDTRQMFF. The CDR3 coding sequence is TGTGCCCTTGGGGAATCTTTTCCTGCGCGAGTACCGGGGATTGGCCCCTGGGACACCCGACAGATGTTTTTC.

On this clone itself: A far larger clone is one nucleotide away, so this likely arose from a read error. The CDR3 reads CALGELPWTIKLGDTDKLIF. The DNA of the CDR3 is TGCGCTCTTGGGGAACTCCCTTGGACAATTAAACTGGGGGATACCGATAAACTCATCTTT. V and J are TRDV1 and TRDJ1; TRDD3 aligns across 10 bases. Germline matching of the DNA provided the J gene here, since TCRdb leaves it blank. From germline, CDR1 is TSWWSYY and CDR2 QGS. CDR3 length: 20 amino acids.

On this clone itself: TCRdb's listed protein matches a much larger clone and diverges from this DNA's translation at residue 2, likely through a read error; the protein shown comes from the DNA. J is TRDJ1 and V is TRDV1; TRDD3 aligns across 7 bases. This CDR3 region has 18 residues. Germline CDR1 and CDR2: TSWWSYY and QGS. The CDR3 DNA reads TGTTCTCTTGGGGAACTAACGGGTTCAGGATACGGAGCCGATAAACTCATCTTT. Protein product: CSLGELTGSGYGADKLIF.

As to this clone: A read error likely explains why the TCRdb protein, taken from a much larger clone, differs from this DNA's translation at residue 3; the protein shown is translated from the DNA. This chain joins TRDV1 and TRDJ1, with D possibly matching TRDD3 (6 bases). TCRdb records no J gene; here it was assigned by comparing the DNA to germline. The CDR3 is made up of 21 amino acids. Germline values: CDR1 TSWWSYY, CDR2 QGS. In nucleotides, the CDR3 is TGTGCTCCTGGGGAACTCAAACCTTGCCGATTGATCCTAAAGTACACCGATAAACTCATCTTT. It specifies CAPGELKPCRLILKYTDKLIF.